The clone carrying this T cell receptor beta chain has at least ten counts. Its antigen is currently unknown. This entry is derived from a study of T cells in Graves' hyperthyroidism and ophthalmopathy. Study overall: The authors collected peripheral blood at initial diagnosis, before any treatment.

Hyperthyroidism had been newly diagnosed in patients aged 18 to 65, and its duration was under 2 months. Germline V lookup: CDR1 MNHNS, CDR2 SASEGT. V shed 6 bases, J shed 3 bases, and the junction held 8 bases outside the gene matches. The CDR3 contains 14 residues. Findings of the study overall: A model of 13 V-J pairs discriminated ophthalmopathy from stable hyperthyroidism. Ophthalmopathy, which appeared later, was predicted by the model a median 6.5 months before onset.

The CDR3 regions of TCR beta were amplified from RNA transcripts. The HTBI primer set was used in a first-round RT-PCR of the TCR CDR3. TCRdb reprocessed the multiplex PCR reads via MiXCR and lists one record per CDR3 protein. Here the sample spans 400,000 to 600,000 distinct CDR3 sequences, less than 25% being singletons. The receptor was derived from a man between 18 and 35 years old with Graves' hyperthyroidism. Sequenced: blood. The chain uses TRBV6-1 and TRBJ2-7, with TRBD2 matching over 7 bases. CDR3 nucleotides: TGTGCCAGCAGCACCGCGGGGACTAACTACGAGCAGTACTTC. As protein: CASSTAGTNYEQYF.